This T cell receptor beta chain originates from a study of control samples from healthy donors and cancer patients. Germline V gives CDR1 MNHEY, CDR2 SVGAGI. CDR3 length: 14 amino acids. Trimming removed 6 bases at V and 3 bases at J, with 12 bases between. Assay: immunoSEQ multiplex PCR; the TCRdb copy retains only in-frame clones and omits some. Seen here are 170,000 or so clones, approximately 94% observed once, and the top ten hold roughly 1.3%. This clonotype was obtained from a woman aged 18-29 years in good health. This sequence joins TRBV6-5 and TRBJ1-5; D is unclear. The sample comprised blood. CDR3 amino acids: CASRINSFNQPQHF. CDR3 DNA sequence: TGTGCCAGCAGAATAAACTCATTCAATCAGCCCCAGCATTTT.